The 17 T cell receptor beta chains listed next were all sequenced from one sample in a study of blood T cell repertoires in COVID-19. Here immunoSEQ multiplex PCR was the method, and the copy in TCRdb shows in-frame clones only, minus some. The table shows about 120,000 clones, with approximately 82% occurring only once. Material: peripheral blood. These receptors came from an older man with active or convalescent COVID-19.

CDR3 bases: TGTGCTAGTGGTTCTTTTTCGACATTCGATGGAAACACCATATATTTT. It translates to CASGSFSTFDGNTIYF. The chain uses TRBV12-5 and TRBJ1-3; D gene unclear. CDR3 size: 16 residues. V lost 4 bases to trimming and J lost 3 bases, with 16 bases between them. CDR1 LGHNT and CDR2 FRNRAP come from the germline V gene.

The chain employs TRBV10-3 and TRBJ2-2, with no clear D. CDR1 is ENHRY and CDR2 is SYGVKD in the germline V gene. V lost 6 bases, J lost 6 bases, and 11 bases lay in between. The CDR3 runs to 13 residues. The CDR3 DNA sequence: TGTGCCATCAGGTCAGGTTCCCCCGGGGAGCTGTTTTTT. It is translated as CAIRSGSPGELFF.

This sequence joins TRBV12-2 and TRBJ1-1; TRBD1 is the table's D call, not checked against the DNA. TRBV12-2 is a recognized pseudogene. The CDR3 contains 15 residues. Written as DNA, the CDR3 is TGTGACCCGGGACCGCAGGGGGTCCGGAACACTGAAGCTTTCTTT. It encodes CDPGPQGVRNTEAFF.

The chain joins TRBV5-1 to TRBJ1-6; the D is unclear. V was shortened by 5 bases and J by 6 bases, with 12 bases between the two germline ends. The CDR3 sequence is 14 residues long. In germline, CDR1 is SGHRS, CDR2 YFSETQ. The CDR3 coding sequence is TGCGCCAGCAGGTCCTGGACTGCTAATTCACCCCTCCACTTT. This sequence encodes CASRSWTANSPLHF.

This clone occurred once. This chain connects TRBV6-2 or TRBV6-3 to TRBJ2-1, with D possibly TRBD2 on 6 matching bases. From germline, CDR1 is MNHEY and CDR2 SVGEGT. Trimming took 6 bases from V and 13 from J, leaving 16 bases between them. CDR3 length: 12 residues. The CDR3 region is CASSPRESAQFF. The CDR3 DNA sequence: TGTGCCAGCAGCCCTCGGGAGAGCGCTCAGTTCTTC.

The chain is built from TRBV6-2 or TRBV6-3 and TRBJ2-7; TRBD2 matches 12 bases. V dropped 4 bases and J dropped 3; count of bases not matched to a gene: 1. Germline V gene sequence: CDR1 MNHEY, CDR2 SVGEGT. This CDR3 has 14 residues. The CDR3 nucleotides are TGTGCCAGCAGTTCGACTAGCGGGAGCTACGAGCAGTACTTC. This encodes CASSSTSGSYEQYF.

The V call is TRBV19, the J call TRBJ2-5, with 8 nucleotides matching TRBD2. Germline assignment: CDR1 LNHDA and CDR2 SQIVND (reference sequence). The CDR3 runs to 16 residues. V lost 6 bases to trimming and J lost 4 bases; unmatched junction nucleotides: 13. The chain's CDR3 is CASSLAGGRSGETQYF. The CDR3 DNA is TGTGCCAGTAGCCTTGCGGGCGGGAGGAGTGGAGAGACCCAGTACTTC.

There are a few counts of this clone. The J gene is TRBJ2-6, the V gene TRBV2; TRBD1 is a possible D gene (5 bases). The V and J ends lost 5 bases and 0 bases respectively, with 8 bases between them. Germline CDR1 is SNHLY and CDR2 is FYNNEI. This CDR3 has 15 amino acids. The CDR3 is CASSYGHSGANVLTF. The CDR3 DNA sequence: TGTGCCAGCAGTTACGGACACTCTGGGGCCAACGTCCTGACTTTC.

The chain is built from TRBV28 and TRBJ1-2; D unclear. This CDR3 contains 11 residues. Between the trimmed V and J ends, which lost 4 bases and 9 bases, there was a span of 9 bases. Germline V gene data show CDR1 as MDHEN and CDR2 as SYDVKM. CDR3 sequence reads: CASSSSPRYTF. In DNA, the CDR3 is TGTGCCAGCAGTTCCTCTCCCCGCTACACCTTC.

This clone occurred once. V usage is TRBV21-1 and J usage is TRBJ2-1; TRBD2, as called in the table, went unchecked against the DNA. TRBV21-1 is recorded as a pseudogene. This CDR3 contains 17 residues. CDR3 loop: CASSSGRGSECYNEQFF. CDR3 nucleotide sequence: TGTGCCAGCAGTAGCGGGAGGGGGTCGGAATGCTACAATGAGCAGTTCTTC.

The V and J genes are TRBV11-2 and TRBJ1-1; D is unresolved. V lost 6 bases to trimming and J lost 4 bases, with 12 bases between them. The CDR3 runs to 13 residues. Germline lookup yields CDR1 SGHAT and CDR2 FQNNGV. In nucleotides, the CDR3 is TGTGCCAGCAGTGGGAGTTTGCGCACTGAAGCTTTCTTT. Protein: CASSGSLRTEAFF. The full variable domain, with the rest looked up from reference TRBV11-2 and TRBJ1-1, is EAGVAQSPRYKIIEKRQSVAFWCNPISGHATLYWYQQILGQGPKLLIQFQNNGVVDDSQLPKDRFSAERLKGVDSTLKIQPAKLEDSAVYLCASSGSLRTEAFFGQGTRLTVV.

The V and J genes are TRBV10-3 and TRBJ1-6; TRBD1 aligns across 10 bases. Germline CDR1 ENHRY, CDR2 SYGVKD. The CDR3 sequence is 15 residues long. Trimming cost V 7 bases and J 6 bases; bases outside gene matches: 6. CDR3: CAINLGQGSNSPLHF. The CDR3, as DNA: TGTGCCATCAACCTGGGACAGGGGAGTAATTCACCCCTCCACTTT.

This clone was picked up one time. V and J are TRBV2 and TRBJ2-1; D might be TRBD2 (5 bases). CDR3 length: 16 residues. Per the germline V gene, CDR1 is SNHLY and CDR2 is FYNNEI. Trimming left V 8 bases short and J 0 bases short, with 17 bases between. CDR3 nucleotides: TGTGCCAGCTCAGTGCGAGGAACTAGCTCCTACAATGAGCAGTTCTTC. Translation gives CASSVRGTSSYNEQFF. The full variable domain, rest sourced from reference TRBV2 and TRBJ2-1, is EPEVTQTPSHQVTQMGQEVILRCVPISNHLYFYWYRQILGQKVEFLVSFYNNEISEKSEIFDDQFSVERPDGSNFTLKIRSTKLEDSAMYFCASSVRGTSSYNEQFFGPGTRLTVL.

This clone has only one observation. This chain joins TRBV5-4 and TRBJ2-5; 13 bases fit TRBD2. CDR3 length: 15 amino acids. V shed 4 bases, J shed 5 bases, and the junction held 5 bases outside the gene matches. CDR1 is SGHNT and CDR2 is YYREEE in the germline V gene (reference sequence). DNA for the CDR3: TGTGCCAGCAGCGCCGGGACTAGCGGGGTGGAGACCCAGTACTTC. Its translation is CASSAGTSGVETQYF.

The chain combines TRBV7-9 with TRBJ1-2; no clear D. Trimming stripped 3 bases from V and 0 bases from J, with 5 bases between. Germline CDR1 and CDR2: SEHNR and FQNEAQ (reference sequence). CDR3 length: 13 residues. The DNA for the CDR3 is TGTGCCAGCAGCTTTTCTGCTAACTATGGCTACACCTTC. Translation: CASSFSANYGYTF.

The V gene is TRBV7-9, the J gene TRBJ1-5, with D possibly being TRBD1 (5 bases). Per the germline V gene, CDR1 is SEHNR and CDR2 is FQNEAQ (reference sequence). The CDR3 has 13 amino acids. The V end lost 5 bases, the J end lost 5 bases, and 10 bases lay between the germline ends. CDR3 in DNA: TGTGCCAGCAGCGTAGGGGCAGATCAGCCCCAGCATTTT. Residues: CASSVGADQPQHF.

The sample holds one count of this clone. CDR3 amino acids: CASSMRAFGDREGNTIYF. CDR3 bases: TGTGCCAGTAGTATGCGCGCGTTTGGGGACAGGGAAGGAAACACCATATATTTT. The gene calls are TRBV19 and TRBJ1-3; 9 bases fit TRBD1. The germline V gene has CDR1 LNHDA and CDR2 SQIVND (reference sequence). Germline trimming cut 3 bases from V and 4 bases from J; bases unmatched to any gene: 13. The CDR3 has 18 amino acids.